This T cell receptor (beta chain) was identified in a study of PD-1 blockade in classical Hodgkin lymphoma. On this clone: The antigen is not known.

Notes on the study in general: Complete responders' baseline diversity resembled that of newly diagnosed patients. By C4D1, CD4+ diversity increased significantly, especially in complete responders. Compared with healthy donors, newly diagnosed patients reportedly showed lower baseline TCR diversity.

Each of the patients experienced relapse following autologous stem cell transplantation, and their brentuximab vedotin exposure differed. Classification of best responses gave complete response, partial response or progressive disease. Germline CDR1 reads PRHDT; CDR2 reads FYEKMQ (reference sequence). V gave up 5 bases and J gave up 3 bases, with 10 bases separating them. The CDR3 loop spans 13 amino acids. The data were produced by immunoSEQ multiplex PCR, yet TCRdb's version contains in-frame clones alone and is incomplete. The top ten clones hold around 3% of a sample with 25,000 to 35,000 clones, approximately 74% of them seen once.

The clonotype originates from a human donor with classical Hodgkin lymphoma. The chain employs TRBV13 and TRBJ1-1; TRBD1 might be the D (6 bases). Sequences were derived from peripheral blood mononuclear cells (PBMCs), sampled before the second cycle of nivolumab. The CDR3 nucleotides read TGTGCCAGCAGCATACAGGGATACACTGAAGCTTTCTTT. It yields the protein CASSIQGYTEAFF.